The 5 T cell receptor beta chains below come from one sample, sequenced in a study of blood T cell repertoires in COVID-19 (dated by TCRdb to 2020 to 2021). Library preparation employed the immunoSEQ multiplex PCR assay. TCRdb took this table from immuneACCESS and kept in-frame rearrangements with V and J called. Such tables lack part of the clones; where checked against another copy, unresolved V genes explain under half of the gap, and the rest is unexplained. The sample yields more than 95,000 clones; roughly 88% were counted once. Together, the top ten hold less than 8% of the sample. The sequenced material came from peripheral blood. These receptors came from a man aged 50 to 59 with acute or convalescent COVID-19.

The chain recombines TRBV6-6 with TRBJ1-6; TRBD1 is a possible D gene (6 bases). Trimming took off 6 bases at V and 8 bases at J, with 26 bases between the two ends. From germline, CDR1 is MNHNY and CDR2 SVGAGI (reference sequence). This CDR3 is 18 amino acids long. The CDR3 DNA follows: TGTGCCAGCAGCCGAACTCAAGGAAGAGGGGGATGGGATTCACCCCTCCACTTT. As protein: CASSRTQGRGGWDSPLHF.

This clone was observed a single time. The chain joins TRBV2 to TRBJ1-2; D is ambiguous. CDR1 and CDR2 (germline): SNHLY, FYNNEI. Trimming took off 4 bases at V and 5 bases at J, with 14 bases between the two ends. The length of the CDR3 is 14 residues. CDR3 in DNA: TGTGCCAGCAGTGCTGGGCTGGCGGGGTATGGCTACACCTTC. It translates to CASSAGLAGYGYTF.

The rearrangement links TRBV6-2 or TRBV6-3 to TRBJ1-2, with 7 nucleotides matching TRBD1. The CDR3 runs to 16 residues. V lost 5 bases to trimming and J lost 6 bases; unmatched junction nucleotides: 15. Germline V lookup: CDR1 MNHEY, CDR2 SVGEGT. The CDR3 is CASSTHMQTGKNGYTF. For the CDR3, the DNA is TGTGCCAGCAGTACCCACATGCAGACAGGGAAGAATGGCTACACCTTC.

The rearrangement links TRBV7-7 to TRBJ1-1; the match to TRBD1 covers 7 bases. Losses at the gene ends were 5 bases for V and 2 bases for J; bases not matched to a gene: 5. Germline CDR1 is SSHAT and CDR2 is FNYEAQ (reference sequence). The CDR3 is made up of 14 amino acids. The CDR3 sequence is CASSGGQTNTEAFF. CDR3 in DNA: TGTGCCAGCAGCGGGGGACAGACCAACACTGAAGCTTTCTTT.

The chain employs TRBV27 and TRBJ2-1, with 12 bases lining up with TRBD2. Losses at the gene ends were 3 bases for V and 1 base for J; bases not matched to a gene: 7. The CDR3 consists of 18 residues. Germline V CDR1 and CDR2: MNHEY, SMNVEV (reference sequence). In DNA form, the CDR3 reads TGTGCCAGCAGTTTGGGACTAGCGGGTATGAGGTCCTACAATGAGCAGTTCTTC. Its translation is CASSLGLAGMRSYNEQFF.